This TCR beta chain is drawn from a study of CXCR3-negative and CXCR3-positive naive CD8 T cells. Study-level results: CXCR3-positive naive cells had more hydrophobic TRB CDR3s than CXCR3-negative naive cells. The TRBV-TRBJ usage of naive CXCR3-negative and CXCR3-positive cells was similar, but that of memory cells differed. Naive subsets had comparable surface CD5, so TRB CDR3 properties gauged TCR strength. Each naive subset displayed comparably high diversity, whereas memory CD8+ cells displayed much lower diversity. Expression of CXCR3 was partially reduced after cryopreservation, and fresh PBMCs were used in most assays.

Points on this clonotype: No antigen is known for it.

The authors prepared UMI-labeled TRB cDNA libraries by 5' RACE. TCRdb processed the 5' RACE reads again and assigns one entry to each CDR3 protein, with no DNA. The sample table sets out about 89,000 distinct CDR3 sequences. The CDR3 has 15 residues. Germline V CDR1 and CDR2: MRHNA, SNTAGT. J is TRBJ1-2 and V is TRBV6-4; TCRdb returns TRBD1, unconfirmable since there is no DNA. The sequence was obtained from a human donor in good health. Some clones in this sample may be carry-over from other donors' samples. Specimen: naive CXCR3+ CD8+ T cells from blood. This sample's subset: CD45RO-CCR7+CD27+CD95- naive CD8+ T cells expressing CXCR3 (TNR3+). CDR3 sequence reads: CASSDSGTPTYGYTF.